Listed here is a single T cell receptor (beta chain). MiXCR was run by TCRdb on the 5' RACE reads, yielding one entry per CDR3 protein. The profile shows fewer than 85,000 distinct CDR3 sequences, about 14% of them singletons. Trimming at V came to 0 bases and at J to 2 bases, leaving 2 bases not matched to a gene. The CDR3 covers 15 residues. Germline V gives CDR1 SGHRS, CDR2 YFSETQ. The sample comes from a study of early T cells in non-severe SARS-CoV-2 infection. The clonotype was recovered from an adult who was a healthcare worker with PCR-confirmed SARS-CoV-2 infection or an uninfected control (not recorded which). Material: whole blood. This sequence joins TRBV5-1 and TRBJ2-7, with 10 bases identical to TRBD1. The CDR3 region is CASSLGTGGAYEQYF. As DNA, the CDR3 is TGCGCCAGCAGCTTGGGGACAGGGGGTGCCTACGAGCAGTACTTC.